What follows are 24 T cell receptor beta chains derived from one specimen sequenced in a study of T cell responses to AZD1222 COVID-19 vaccine (dated by TCRdb to 2020 to 2023). Library creation used the immunoSEQ multiplex PCR assay. TCRdb took this table from immuneACCESS and kept in-frame rearrangements with V and J called. Such tables lack part of the clones; where checked against another copy, unresolved V genes explain under half of the gap, and the rest is unexplained. The sample yields 120,000 to 150,000 clones; around nine tenths were counted once. Roughly 5.5% of the sample is held by the ten biggest clonotypes. The time point label for this specimen denotes: baseline before first vaccination. Sample: peripheral blood, taken on day 0 of AZD1222 vaccination. The receptors come from an adult in good health.

J is TRBJ1-5 and V is TRBV2, with TRBD1 identical over 7 bases. Germline assignment: CDR1 SNHLY and CDR2 FYNNEI. The trim removed 7 bases at V and 0 bases at J, leaving 9 bases unmatched. CDR3 length equals 16 residues. DNA for the CDR3: TGTGCCAGCATGCGGGACAGTGTCTATAGCAATCAGCCCCAGCATTTT. It specifies CASMRDSVYSNQPQHF.

This chain uses TRBV2 with TRBJ2-3; perhaps D is TRBD1 or TRBD2 (5 bases each). The ends were cut back, 8 bases at V and 2 bases at J, with 14 bases in the middle. This CDR3 region has 14 residues. CDR1 is SNHLY, CDR2 FYNNEI, per germline. CDR3 region: CASEGRRVTDTQYF. The CDR3 DNA follows: TGTGCCAGCGAGGGACGTCGCGTCACAGATACGCAGTATTTT.

CDR3 nucleotide sequence: TGTGCCAGCAGTTTGACACAAACCTACGAGCAGTACTTC. Protein: CASSLTQTYEQYF. The chain is built from TRBV28 and TRBJ2-7; D remains ambiguous. CDR1 is MDHEN and CDR2 is SYDVKM in the germline V gene. Between the trimmed V and J ends, which lost 3 bases and 2 bases, there was a span of 8 bases. The CDR3 runs to 13 residues.

The J gene is TRBJ2-5, the V gene TRBV27; D is unresolved. The length of the CDR3 is 14 residues. Trimming removed 3 bases from V and 5 bases from J, with 13 bases in between. Germline CDR1 is MNHEY and CDR2 is SMNVEV (reference sequence). The CDR3 spells CASSFVGPGETQYF. CDR3 sequence (DNA): TGTGCCAGCAGTTTCGTTGGGCCCGGGGAGACCCAGTACTTC.

The V and J genes are TRBV19 and TRBJ1-1; a possible D gene is TRBD1 (6 bases). CDR3 length: 15 residues. V gave up 6 bases and J gave up 4 bases, with 18 bases separating them. CDR1 LNHDA and CDR2 SQIVND come from the germline V gene (reference sequence). The CDR3 reads CASSYPTGLGTEAFF. CDR3 bases: TGTGCCAGTAGCTACCCCACAGGGCTGGGCACTGAAGCTTTCTTT. The full variable domain, rest sourced from reference TRBV19 and TRBJ1-1, is DGGITQSPKYLFRKEGQNVTLSCEQNLNHDAMYWYRQDPGQGLRLIYYSQIVNDFQKGDIAEGYSVSREKKESFPLTVTSAQKNPTAFYLCASSYPTGLGTEAFFGQGTRLTVV.

This clone was counted a single time. The chain has TRBV12-3 or TRBV12-4 and TRBJ1-3; a weak D match, TRBD1 (6 bases). V lost 10 bases and J lost 8, with 18 bases in between. The CDR3 is made up of 13 amino acids. The CDR3 DNA reads TGTGCCACCGCGAGGGGGATTGTTCACACCATATATTTT. Its translation is CATARGIVHTIYF.

The V gene is TRBV3-1 (or the pseudogene TRBV3-2), the J gene TRBJ2-2, with a tentative D call TRBD2 (6 bases). Trimming cost V 1 base and J 6 bases, with 9 bases left between them. Germline CDR1 and CDR2: LGHDT and YNNKEL (reference sequence). This CDR3 is built from 14 residues. CDR3 protein: CASSQVRGAGELFF. The CDR3 bases are TGTGCCAGCAGCCAAGTGCGGGGCGCCGGGGAGCTGTTTTTT.

This chain joins TRBV2 and TRBJ1-1; the D is unclear. CDR1 is SNHLY, CDR2 FYNNEI, per germline. V gave up 8 bases and J gave up 3 bases, with 7 bases separating them. The CDR3 consists of 11 residues. The CDR3 is CASSGDTEAFF. The CDR3 region has the DNA TGTGCCAGCTCCGGGGACACTGAAGCTTTCTTT.

The chain links TRBV4-3 to TRBJ2-1; 12 bases are a match to TRBD2. Trimming at V came to 5 bases and at J to 8 bases, leaving 7 bases not matched to a gene. Germline V lookup: CDR1 LGHNA, CDR2 YSLEER. This CDR3 region has 15 residues. CDR3 coding DNA: TGCGCCAGCAGCTCCGGGACTAGCGGGTGGTATGAGCAGTTCTTC. Translated, it gives CASSSGTSGWYEQFF.

The chain carries TRBV6-5 and TRBJ2-2, with D possibly matching TRBD1 (6 bases). The CDR3 extends over 15 amino acids. Looked up from germline, CDR1 is MNHEY and CDR2 is SVGAGI. The germline V and J ends were trimmed by 6 bases and 7 bases, with 18 bases remaining between them. The CDR3 DNA is TGTGCCAGCAGACAGGGACGATTGAAGGGCGGGGAGCTGTTTTTT. The encoded protein is CASRQGRLKGGELFF.

This clone was counted a single time. This chain uses TRBV25-1 with TRBJ2-7; tentative D call: TRBD1 (5 bases). Germline V lookup: CDR1 MGHDK, CDR2 SYGVNS. The V and J ends lost 2 bases and 5 bases respectively, with 10 bases between them. This CDR3 spans 13 amino acids. CDR3 sequence: CASSEVGRDEQYF. The CDR3 DNA is TGTGCCAGCAGTGAAGTGGGGCGCGACGAGCAGTACTTC.

V gene TRBV7-2 combines with J gene TRBJ2-4; the D is unclear. Germline CDR1 SGHTA, CDR2 FQGNSA. Trimming took off 1 base at V and 1 base at J, with 11 bases between the two ends. The CDR3 is 16 residues long. The CDR3 reads CASSLERVSAKNIQYF. The CDR3 nucleotides are TGTGCCAGCAGCTTAGAAAGGGTATCTGCCAAAAACATTCAGTACTTC.

The CDR3 DNA sequence: TGTGCCAGCAGCCCTTTACGGACTACCTCCTACAATGAGCAGTTCTTC. Residues: CASSPLRTTSYNEQFF. The chain recombines TRBV11-2 with TRBJ2-1; a possible D gene is TRBD2 (6 bases). Per germline, CDR1 SGHAT and CDR2 FQNNGV. Deletions cut 5 bases from V and 0 bases from J, with 14 bases between. The CDR3 sequence is 16 residues long.

This chain links TRBV10-3 with TRBJ2-5; D is possibly TRBD1 (6 bases). The CDR3 length is 15 residues. With 2 bases removed from V and 4 bases from J, the gap between germline ends came to 14 bases. Germline assignment: CDR1 ENHRY and CDR2 SYGVKD. The CDR3 protein is CAISEGQGFGETQYF. The DNA of the CDR3 is TGTGCCATCAGTGAGGGGCAGGGGTTTGGAGAGACCCAGTACTTC.

The rearrangement joins TRBV29-1 to TRBJ1-1; maybe TRBD1 (6 bases). CDR1 is SQVTM, CDR2 ANQGSEA, per germline. V was shortened by 7 bases and J by 14 bases, with 23 bases between the two germline ends. The CDR3 totals 12 residues. CDR3 residues: CSARGGQGRGFF. The CDR3 nucleotides read TGCAGCGCCCGGGGGGGCCAGGGAAGAGGATTCTTT.

V usage is TRBV4-1 and J usage is TRBJ1-6, with D maybe TRBD1 (6 bases). The germline V and J ends were trimmed by 4 bases and 0 bases, with 16 bases remaining between them. Germline V lookup: CDR1 MGHRA, CDR2 YSYEKL. The CDR3 covers 18 residues. Here the CDR3 DNA reads TGCGCCAGCAGCCTCCGGGACACACGAAGCTCCTATAATTCACCCCTCCACTTT. Its protein product is CASSLRDTRSSYNSPLHF.

The chain employs TRBV7-3 and TRBJ2-2; TRBD1 matches 10 bases. Germline V lookup: CDR1 SGHTA, CDR2 FQGTGA. This CDR3 spans 17 amino acids. The J segment lost 4 bases and the V segment lost 6 bases, leaving 11 bases of the junction unmatched. CDR3 in amino acids: CASSQAAGTGVTGELFF. CDR3 DNA: TGTGCCAGCAGTCAGGCCGCCGGGACAGGGGTCACCGGGGAGCTGTTTTTT.

The V and J genes are TRBV5-5 and TRBJ1-1; no clear D. CDR1 is SGHKS and CDR2 is YYEKEE in the germline V gene (reference sequence). CDR3 length equals 15 residues. Deletions cut 1 base from V and 2 bases from J, with 12 bases between. CDR3 in amino acids: CASSLLTDRNTEAFF. The CDR3 bases are TGTGCCAGCAGCTTGCTCACAGATAGAAACACTGAAGCTTTCTTT.

The chain combines TRBV24-1 with TRBJ1-2; D is unclear. The length of the CDR3 is 13 residues. V dropped 4 bases and J dropped 5 bases, with 10 bases sitting between them. Germline lookup yields CDR1 KGHDR and CDR2 SFDVKD. The CDR3 nucleotides are TGTGCCACCAGTGACCATGAAGGATATGGCTACACCTTC. This codes for CATSDHEGYGYTF.

This chain uses TRBV4-3 with TRBJ2-3; 10 nucleotides match TRBD2. Germline-derived CDR1 and CDR2 are LGHNA and YSLEER. The CDR3 length is 16 residues. The V and J ends lost 0 bases and 5 bases, in that order; junction bases with no gene match: 5. The CDR3 loop is CASSQEAGGPGDTQYF. The CDR3 DNA follows: TGCGCCAGCAGCCAAGAAGCGGGGGGGCCCGGAGATACGCAGTATTTT.

The rearrangement joins TRBV7-2 to TRBJ2-1; unclear D gene. Deletions cut 2 bases from V and 13 bases from J, with 9 bases between. The germline V gene has CDR1 SGHTA and CDR2 FQGNSA. The CDR3 totals 11 residues. CDR3 DNA sequence: TGTGCCAGCAGCTTACTGACGGAACAGTTCTTC. The encoded protein is CASSLLTEQFF.

This chain links TRBV28 with TRBJ1-5; 7 nucleotides line up with TRBD1. The CDR3 length is 14 residues. Germline CDR1 MDHEN, CDR2 SYDVKM. Trimming cost V 5 bases and J 6 bases; bases outside gene matches: 7. CDR3 sequence: CASSAQTGSQPQHF. The CDR3 DNA reads as TGTGCCAGCAGTGCCCAGACAGGGTCTCAGCCCCAGCATTTT.

This clone has a single count. The chain combines TRBV12-3 or TRBV12-4 with TRBJ1-1, with D possibly matching TRBD1 (5 bases). With 7 bases removed from V and 7 bases from J, the gap between germline ends came to 16 bases. This CDR3 is 13 amino acids long. CDR3 sequence (DNA): TGTGCCAGCATCCAAAAGGACGGGGGTGAAGCTTTCTTT. Its translation is CASIQKDGGEAFF.

The chain links TRBV19 to TRBJ1-6; TRBD1 matches 7 bases. The CDR3 extends over 14 amino acids. Germline loops: CDR1 LNHDA, CDR2 SQIVND (reference sequence). V gave up 6 bases and J gave up 9 bases; unmatched junction bases: 8. The CDR3 DNA reads TGTGCCAGTAGCCCCGGGACAGATGGTTCACCCCTCCACTTT. This codes for CASSPGTDGSPLHF.